In its sample, the clone carrying this T cell receptor (beta chain) was seen many times. With 3 bases removed from V and 2 bases from J, the gap between germline ends came to 7 bases. The CDR3 runs to 13 residues. CDR1 and CDR2 from the germline V gene are MNHEY and SMNVEV (reference sequence). The data were obtained in a study of T cells in Graves' hyperthyroidism and ophthalmopathy. PBMCs were derived from about 10 ml fresh peripheral blood. TCR beta CDR3 sequences were amplified from RNA transcripts. HTBI primers were used for first-round RT-PCR of the TCR CDR3. TCRdb called the multiplex PCR reads again in MiXCR, with one record for every CDR3 protein. In the table there are about 320,000 distinct CDR3 sequences, roughly 17% of which are singletons.

The V gene is TRBV27, the J gene TRBJ1-2, with D hard to call. The source of this sequence is a man aged 25-45 years with Graves' hyperthyroidism. Sequenced: blood. CDR3 coding DNA: TGTGCCAGCAGTTTTGGTAGGAACTATGGCTACACCTTC. It translates to CASSFGRNYGYTF.